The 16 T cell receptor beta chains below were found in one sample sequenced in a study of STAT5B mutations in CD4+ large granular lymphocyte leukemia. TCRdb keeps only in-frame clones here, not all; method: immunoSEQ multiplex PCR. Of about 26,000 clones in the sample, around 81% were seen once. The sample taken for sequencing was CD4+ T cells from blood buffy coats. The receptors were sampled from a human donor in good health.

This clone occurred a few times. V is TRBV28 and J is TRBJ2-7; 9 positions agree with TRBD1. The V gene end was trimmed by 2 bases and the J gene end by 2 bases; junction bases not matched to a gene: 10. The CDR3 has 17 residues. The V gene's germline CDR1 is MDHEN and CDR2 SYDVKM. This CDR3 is CASSLARDRVSPYEQYV. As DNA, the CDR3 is TGTGCCAGCAGTTTAGCTAGGGACAGGGTCTCTCCCTACGAGCAGTACGTC.

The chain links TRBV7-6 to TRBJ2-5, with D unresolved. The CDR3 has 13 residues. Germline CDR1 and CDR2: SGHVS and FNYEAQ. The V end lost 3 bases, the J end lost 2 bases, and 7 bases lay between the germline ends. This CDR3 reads CASSFWRQETQYF. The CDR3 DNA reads TGTGCCAGCAGCTTTTGGCGGCAAGAGACCCAGTACTTC.

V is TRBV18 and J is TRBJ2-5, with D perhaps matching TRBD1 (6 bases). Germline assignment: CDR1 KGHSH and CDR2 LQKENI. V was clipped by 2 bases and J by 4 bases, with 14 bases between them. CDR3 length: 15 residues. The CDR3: CASSPLQGGGETQYF. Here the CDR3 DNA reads TGTGCCAGCTCACCATTACAGGGCGGTGGAGAGACCCAGTACTTC.

The CDR3 region is CASSTSPIMDTIYF. The DNA of the CDR3 is TGTGCCAGCAGCACTTCCCCGATCATGGACACCATATATTTT. This chain links TRBV11-3 with TRBJ1-3; D remains ambiguous. CDR3 size: 14 residues. Germline CDR1 is SGHNT and CDR2 is YENEEA. Trimming pared 5 bases from V and 8 bases from J, leaving 16 bases between.

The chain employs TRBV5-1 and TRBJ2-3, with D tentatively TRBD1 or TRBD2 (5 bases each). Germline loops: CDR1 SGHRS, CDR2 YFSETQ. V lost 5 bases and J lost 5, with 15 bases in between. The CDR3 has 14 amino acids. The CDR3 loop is CASRGTGTKDTQYF. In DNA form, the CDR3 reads TGCGCCAGCAGAGGGACCGGGACGAAAGATACGCAGTATTTT.

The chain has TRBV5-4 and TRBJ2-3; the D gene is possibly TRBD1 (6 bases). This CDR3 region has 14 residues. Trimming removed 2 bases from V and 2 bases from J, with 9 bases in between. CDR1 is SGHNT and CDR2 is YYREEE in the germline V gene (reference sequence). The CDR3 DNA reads TGTGCCAGCAGCTTAGACAGGACCACAGATACGCAGTATTTT. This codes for CASSLDRTTDTQYF.

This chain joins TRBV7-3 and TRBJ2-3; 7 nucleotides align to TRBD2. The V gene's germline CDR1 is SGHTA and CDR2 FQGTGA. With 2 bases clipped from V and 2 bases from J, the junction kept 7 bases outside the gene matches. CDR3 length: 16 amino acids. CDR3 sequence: CASSLGAAGITDTQYF. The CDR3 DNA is TGTGCCAGCAGCTTAGGAGCAGCGGGAATCACAGATACGCAGTATTTT.

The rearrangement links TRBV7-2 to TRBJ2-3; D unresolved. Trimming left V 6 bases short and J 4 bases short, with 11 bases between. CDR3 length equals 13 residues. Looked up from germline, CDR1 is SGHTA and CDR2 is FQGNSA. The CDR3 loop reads CASSSVMADTQYF. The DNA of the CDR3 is TGTGCCAGCAGTTCCGTTATGGCAGATACGCAGTATTTT.

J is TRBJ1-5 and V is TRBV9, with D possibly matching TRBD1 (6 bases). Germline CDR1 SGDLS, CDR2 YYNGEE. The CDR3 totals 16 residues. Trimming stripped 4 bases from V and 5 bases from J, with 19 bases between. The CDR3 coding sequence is TGTGCCAGCAGCCAAGACACAGGGTTCCCCCATCAGCCCCAGCATTTT. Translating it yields CASSQDTGFPHQPQHF. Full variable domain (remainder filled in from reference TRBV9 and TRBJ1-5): DSGVTQTPKHLITATGQRVTLRCSPRSGDLSVYWYQQSLDQGLQFLIQYYNGEERAKGNILERFSAQQFPDLHSELNLSSLELGDSALYFCASSQDTGFPHQPQHFGDGTRLSIL.

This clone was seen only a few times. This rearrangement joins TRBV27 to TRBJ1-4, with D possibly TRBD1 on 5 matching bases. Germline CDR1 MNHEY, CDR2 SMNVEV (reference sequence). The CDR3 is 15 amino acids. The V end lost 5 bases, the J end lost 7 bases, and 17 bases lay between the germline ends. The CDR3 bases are TGTGCCAGCAGTCCACCGGGACGGATATTTGAAAAACTGTTTTTT. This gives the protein CASSPPGRIFEKLFF.

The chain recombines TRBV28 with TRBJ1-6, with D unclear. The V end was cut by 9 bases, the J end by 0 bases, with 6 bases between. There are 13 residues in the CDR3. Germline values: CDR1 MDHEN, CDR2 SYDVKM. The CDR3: CASSSSYNSPLHF. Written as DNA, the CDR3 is TGTGCCAGTTCTAGCTCCTATAATTCACCCCTCCACTTT.

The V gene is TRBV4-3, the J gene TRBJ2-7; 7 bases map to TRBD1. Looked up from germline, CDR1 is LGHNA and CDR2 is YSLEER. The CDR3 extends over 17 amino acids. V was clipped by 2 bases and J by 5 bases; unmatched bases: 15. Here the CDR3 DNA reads TGCGCCAGCAGCCAATTAACAGGGGACGGTGGCCTGAACGAGCAGTACTTC. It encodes CASSQLTGDGGLNEQYF.

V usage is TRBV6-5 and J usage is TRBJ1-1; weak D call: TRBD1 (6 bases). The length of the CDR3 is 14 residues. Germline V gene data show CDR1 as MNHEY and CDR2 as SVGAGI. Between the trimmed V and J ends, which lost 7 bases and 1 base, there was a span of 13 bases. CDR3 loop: CASIQPGQNTEAFF. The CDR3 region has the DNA TGTGCCAGCATTCAACCGGGACAGAACACTGAAGCTTTCTTT.

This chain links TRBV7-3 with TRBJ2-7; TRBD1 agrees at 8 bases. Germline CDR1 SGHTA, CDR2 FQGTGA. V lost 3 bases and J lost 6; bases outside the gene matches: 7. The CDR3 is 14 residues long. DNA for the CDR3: TGTGCCAGCAGCTTGGACAGGGTTCGGGCCGAGCAGTACTTC. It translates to CASSLDRVRAEQYF.

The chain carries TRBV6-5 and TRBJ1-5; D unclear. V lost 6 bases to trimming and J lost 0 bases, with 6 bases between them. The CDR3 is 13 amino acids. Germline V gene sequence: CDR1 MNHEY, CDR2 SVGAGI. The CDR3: CASSDNSNQPQHF. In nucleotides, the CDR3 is TGTGCCAGCAGCGACAATAGCAATCAGCCCCAGCATTTT.

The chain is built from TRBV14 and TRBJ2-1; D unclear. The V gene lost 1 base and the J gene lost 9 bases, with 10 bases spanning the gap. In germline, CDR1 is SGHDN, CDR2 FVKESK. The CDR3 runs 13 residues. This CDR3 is CASSQVLEGEQFF. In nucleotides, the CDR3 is TGTGCCAGCAGCCAAGTCCTCGAAGGTGAGCAGTTCTTC.